A selection of T cell receptor beta chains follows, all from one sample in a study of glioma-infiltrating T cells after dendritic cell vaccination. TCRdb keeps only in-frame clones here, not all; method: immunoSEQ multiplex PCR. Of about 90,000 clones in the sample, roughly four fifths were seen once. This specimen was blood, taken after dendritic cell vaccination. These receptors were taken from a human donor with glioblastoma. Both conserved end residues are part of each CDR3. D genes are given only for firm matches. Rows give clone size only sometimes, using once, few, many, or a class for an expanded clone.

v_gene	j_gene	d_gene	abundance	CDR3aa	CDR3nt
TRBV25-1	TRBJ1-2	.	few	CASSQHTGNAGYTF	TGTGCCAGCAGCCAACATACAGGGAACGCTGGCTACACCTTC
TRBV5-1	TRBJ1-3	.	.	CASSLGQAFNRYSGNTIYF	TGCGCCAGCAGCTTGGGTCAGGCCTTCAATAGGTACTCTGGAAACACCATATATTTT
TRBV5-1	TRBJ1-2	TRBD1	.	CASSSQGASSNYGYTF	TGCGCCAGCAGCTCACAGGGGGCCTCTTCTAACTATGGCTACACCTTC
TRBV9	TRBJ2-2	TRBD2	.	CASSEGGVMETGELFF	TGTGCCAGCAGCGAGGGAGGGGTAATGGAAACCGGGGAGCTGTTTTTT
TRBV4-1	TRBJ1-2	TRBD1	few	CASSQTRDSYYGYTF	TGCGCCAGCAGCCAAACTAGGGACAGCTACTATGGCTACACCTTC
TRBV5-6	TRBJ1-1	TRBD1	.	CASSLARTGEAFF	TGTGCCAGCAGCTTGGCTCGGACAGGTGAAGCTTTCTTT
TRBV30	TRBJ1-5	TRBD1	.	CAWGQGIDNQPQHF	TGTGCCTGGGGACAGGGGATTGACAATCAGCCCCAGCATTTT
TRBV28	TRBJ1-4	.	.	CASGDRGGVHEKLFF	TGTGCCAGCGGGGACCGAGGAGGGGTTCATGAAAAACTGTTTTTT
TRBV10-2	TRBJ1-1	TRBD1	.	CASSLGQGVGEAFF	TGCGCCAGCAGTCTAGGTCAGGGGGTTGGTGAAGCTTTCTTT
TRBV4-3	TRBJ2-2	.	.	CASSQDRGGELFF	TGCGCCAGCAGCCAAGACCGGGGCGGGGAGCTGTTTTTT
TRBV7-3	TRBJ1-4	.	.	CASSPEGVVSTNEKLFF	TGTGCCAGCAGCCCTGAAGGGGTTGTATCAACTAATGAAAAACTGTTTTTT
TRBV14	TRBJ1-2	.	.	CASSQEAGYGYTF	TGTGCCAGCAGCCAAGAGGCGGGCTATGGCTACACCTTC
TRBV7-2	TRBJ2-7	TRBD1	.	CASSAGTGVYEQYF	TGTGCCAGCAGCGCCGGGACAGGGGTCTACGAGCAGTACTTC
TRBV2	TRBJ2-1	.	.	CASSEATVNEQFF	TGTGCCAGCAGTGAGGCTACAGTTAATGAGCAGTTCTTC
TRBV30	TRBJ2-1	TRBD1	.	CAWDRTGGNEQFF	TGTGCCTGGGATAGGACAGGGGGGAATGAGCAGTTCTTC
TRBV6-6	TRBJ1-2	.	.	CASSSPVEAYGYTF	TGTGCCAGCAGTTCCCCCGTAGAAGCCTATGGCTACACCTTC
TRBV7-7	TRBJ2-1	.	.	CASSQGHYNEQFF	TGTGCTAGCAGCCAAGGACACTACAATGAGCAGTTCTTC
TRBV4-1	TRBJ2-5	TRBD2	.	CASSQLEGGEETQYF	TGCGCCAGCAGCCAACTCGAGGGAGGGGAAGAGACCCAGTACTTC
TRBV5-1	TRBJ2-3	TRBD2	.	CASSLASGRGTDTQYF	TGCGCCAGCAGCTTGGCAAGCGGGAGGGGCACAGATACGCAGTATTTT
TRBV19	TRBJ1-5	.	.	CASEDRLQEPQHF	TGTGCCTCCGAAGACAGGCTCCAAGAGCCCCAGCATTTT
TRBV25-1	TRBJ2-5	.	.	CASGARVGETQYF	TGTGCCAGTGGGGCCCGGGTTGGGGAGACCCAGTACTTC
TRBV7-6	TRBJ1-1	.	.	CASSPVGGAVTEAFF	TGTGCCAGCAGCCCCGTTGGTGGGGCTGTCACTGAAGCTTTCTTT
TRBV7-9	TRBJ2-5	TRBD1	.	CASSWGTGGSETQYF	TGTGCCAGCAGCTGGGGAACAGGGGGATCGGAGACCCAGTACTTC
TRBV6-6	TRBJ1-6	TRBD1	few	CASSYGTGGHNSPLHF	TGTGCCAGCAGTTACGGGACAGGGGGACATAATTCACCCCTCCACTTT
TRBV6-1	TRBJ2-3	TRBD2	.	CASKDSGGDTQYF	TGTGCCAGCAAGGATAGCGGGGGAGATACGCAGTATTTT
TRBV30	TRBJ1-1	.	.	CAWNLDSSNTEAFF	TGTGCCTGGAACTTGGACAGTTCGAACACTGAAGCTTTCTTT
TRBV6-5	TRBJ2-7	.	.	CASSEANRDEQYF	TGTGCCAGCAGTGAAGCGAACAGGGACGAGCAGTACTTC
TRBV18	TRBJ1-5	.	.	CASSPPPGDQPQHF	TGTGCCAGCTCACCACCGCCAGGGGATCAGCCCCAGCATTTT